These 18 T cell receptor beta chains originate from one sample sequenced in a study of identifying expanded T cells in peripheral blood. Sequencing was performed with immunoSEQ multiplex PCR; in TCRdb, only in-frame clones are kept and a portion is missing. This sample carries around 120,000 clones, approximately 86% of them seen once, and the ten largest clones take roughly 7.9%. The sample was blood. The receptor source for this set is a person between 18 and 75 years old in good health.

This rearrangement joins TRBV19 to TRBJ1-1; D not certain. Deletions cut 3 bases from V and 0 bases from J, with 8 bases between. The CDR3 consists of 14 residues. Per the germline V gene, CDR1 is LNHDA and CDR2 is SQIVND (reference sequence). CDR3 nucleotides: TGTGCCAGTAGTATGAACAACTTGAACACTGAAGCTTTCTTT. Its protein is CASSMNNLNTEAFF. Full variable domain (remainder filled in from reference TRBV19 and TRBJ1-1): DGGITQSPKYLFRKEGQNVTLSCEQNLNHDAMYWYRQDPGQGLRLIYYSQIVNDFQKGDIAEGYSVSREKKESFPLTVTSAQKNPTAFYLCASSMNNLNTEAFFGQGTRLTVV.

The table lists this clone with a count of one. V usage is TRBV29-1 and J usage is TRBJ2-7; D is perhaps TRBD1 (5 bases). Germline V gene lookup returns CDR1 SQVTM and CDR2 ANQGSEA. V was shortened by 6 bases and J by 2 bases, with 11 bases between the two germline ends. There are 12 residues in the CDR3. The CDR3 reads CSVGDSPYEQYF. For the CDR3, the DNA is TGCAGCGTGGGCGACAGTCCCTACGAGCAGTACTTC.

V is TRBV13 and J is TRBJ2-7; 12 bases map to TRBD1. V lost 4 bases, J lost 3 bases, and 7 bases stayed unmatched. Germline V gene lookup returns CDR1 PRHDT and CDR2 FYEKMQ (reference sequence). There are 16 residues in the CDR3. CDR3 nucleotide sequence: TGTGCCAGCAGCTGGTCCCGGGACAGGGGGCTCTACGAGCAGTACTTC. Protein sequence: CASSWSRDRGLYEQYF.

The V gene is TRBV7-6, the J gene TRBJ2-5; weak D call: TRBD1 (6 bases). CDR3 size: 14 residues. V lost 1 base to trimming and J lost 5 bases, with 11 bases between them. Germline CDR1 is SGHVS and CDR2 is FNYEAQ. The CDR3 nucleotides are TGTGCCAGCAGCTTAGGGACAGTGGTGGAGACCCAGTACTTC. Its translation: CASSLGTVVETQYF. Looking up the rest from reference TRBV7-6 and TRBJ2-5 gives the full variable domain: GAGVSQSPRYKVTKRGQDVALRCDPISGHVSLYWYRQALGQGPEFLTYFNYEAQQDKSGLPNDRFSAERPEGSISTLTIQRTEQRDSAMYRCASSLGTVVETQYFGPGTRLLVL.

This clone has a single count. The V call is TRBV19, the J call TRBJ2-3, with 8 bases matching TRBD1. The J segment lost 3 bases and the V segment lost 6 bases, leaving 5 bases of the junction unmatched. In germline, CDR1 is LNHDA, CDR2 SQIVND (reference sequence). This CDR3 contains 14 residues. The CDR3 nucleotides read TGTGCCAGTAGCCCACGACAGGGGACAGATACGCAGTATTTT. This codes for CASSPRQGTDTQYF.

The CDR3 DNA is TGTGCCACCAGCAGAGGTCAGGGGAAGTGGGACGAGCAGTACTTC. Translation: CATSRGQGKWDEQYF. This chain connects TRBV15 to TRBJ2-7; TRBD1 is a possible D gene (6 bases). Germline V gene data show CDR1 as LNHNV and CDR2 as YYDKDF (reference sequence). The CDR3 runs to 15 residues. V dropped 1 base and J dropped 5 bases, with 15 bases sitting between them.

This chain links TRBV5-4 with TRBJ1-4, with 9 bases that match TRBD1. The germline V gene encodes CDR1 SGHNT and CDR2 YYREEE (reference sequence). The V segment lost 2 bases and the J segment 7 bases; nucleotides outside the gene matches: 3. The CDR3 has 14 amino acids. The CDR3 sequence is CASSFWDRAEKLFF. Written as DNA, the CDR3 is TGTGCCAGCAGCTTTTGGGACAGGGCTGAAAAACTGTTTTTT.

The chain couples TRBV28 to TRBJ1-1; D is ambiguous. The V end lost 6 bases, the J end lost 11 bases, and 22 bases lay between the germline ends. The CDR3 length is 14 residues. Per the germline V gene, CDR1 is MDHEN and CDR2 is SYDVKM. CDR3 in amino acids: CASRPIPDETLAFF. The CDR3 DNA is TGTGCCAGCAGGCCCATCCCGGACGAAACCCTGGCTTTCTTT.

V usage is TRBV27 and J usage is TRBJ2-7, with D maybe TRBD2 (5 bases). The V end was cut by 2 bases, the J end by 2 bases, with 7 bases between. Germline V lookup: CDR1 MNHEY, CDR2 SMNVEV (reference sequence). The CDR3 length is 13 residues. CDR3 DNA sequence: TGTGCCAGCAGTTTACGGCGGGCCTACGAGCAGTACTTC. Translation gives CASSLRRAYEQYF.

The chain links TRBV7-3 to TRBJ2-3; 8 positions agree with TRBD2. Germline CDR1 SGHTA, CDR2 FQGTGA. Germline trimming cut 5 bases from V and 1 base from J; bases unmatched to any gene: 2. The CDR3 loop spans 14 amino acids. CDR3 residues: CASSLLAGTDTQYF. CDR3 DNA sequence: TGTGCCAGCAGCCTACTAGCGGGCACAGATACGCAGTATTTT.

This chain uses TRBV2 with TRBJ2-7; D may correspond to TRBD1 or TRBD2 (5 bases each). The CDR3 loop spans 15 amino acids. Trimming stripped 3 bases from V and 3 bases from J, with 15 bases between. From germline, CDR1 is SNHLY and CDR2 FYNNEI. CDR3: CASSDPSGRNYEQYF. The CDR3 coding sequence is TGTGCCAGCAGTGACCCCTCGGGACGGAACTACGAGCAGTACTTC.

The gene calls are TRBV10-3 and TRBJ2-1, with 8 bases matching TRBD1. The CDR3 extends over 14 amino acids. Germline CDR1 ENHRY, CDR2 SYGVKD. J gave up 2 bases and V 10 bases, and 7 bases lay outside the gene matches. CDR3 loop: CATIPGQAYNEQFF. The CDR3 nucleotides are TGTGCCACGATACCGGGACAGGCCTACAATGAGCAGTTCTTC.

This chain connects TRBV20-1 to TRBJ1-2, with D possibly TRBD1 on 5 matching bases. CDR1 is DFQATT and CDR2 is SNEGSKA in the germline V gene (reference sequence). V shed 3 bases and J shed 6 bases, with 8 bases lying between them. CDR3 length: 11 residues. This CDR3 reads CSASRGDGYTF. The CDR3 DNA is TGCAGTGCTAGCCGAGGGGATGGCTACACCTTC.

The gene calls are TRBV7-9 and TRBJ2-7; tentatively, D is TRBD1 (5 bases). Trimming took 5 bases from V and 5 from J, leaving 13 bases between them. The CDR3 is 13 residues long. Germline loops: CDR1 SEHNR, CDR2 FQNEAQ (reference sequence). DNA for the CDR3: TGTGCCAGCAGCCCGGCAGTGGACAACGAGCAGTACTTC. Translation gives CASSPAVDNEQYF.

This clone was picked up one time. The chain combines TRBV13 with TRBJ2-1; 7 bases are shared with TRBD2. Germline CDR1 reads PRHDT; CDR2 reads FYEKMQ (reference sequence). The junction had 3 bases not matched to a gene; V was cut back by 0 bases and J by 1 base. This CDR3 has 16 amino acids. Here the CDR3 reads CASSLGGLSSYNEQFF. Here the CDR3 DNA reads TGTGCCAGCAGCTTAGGGGGACTAAGTTCCTACAATGAGCAGTTCTTC.

A few counts support this clone. This chain connects TRBV28 to TRBJ2-2; D is possibly TRBD1 (6 bases). The germline V and J ends were trimmed by 7 bases and 0 bases, with 9 bases remaining between them. Germline V gene sequence: CDR1 MDHEN, CDR2 SYDVKM. This CDR3 is 14 amino acids long. The CDR3 DNA sequence: TGTGCCAGCAAGGACAGACCGAACACCGGGGAGCTGTTTTTT. As protein: CASKDRPNTGELFF.

This rearrangement joins TRBV5-1 to TRBJ2-2; D is uncertain. The CDR3 is 13 amino acids. CDR1 and CDR2 (germline): SGHRS, YFSETQ. Trimming pared 0 bases from V and 6 bases from J, leaving 6 bases between. The DNA of the CDR3 is TGCGCCAGCAGCTTGGGGGGTTCCGGGGAGCTGTTTTTT. As protein: CASSLGGSGELFF.

About this clone: Compared with germline, one end of the junction differs, possibly owing to a read error. The chain joins TRBV29-1 to TRBJ2-7; D not resolved. Per germline, CDR1 SQVTM and CDR2 ANQGSEA. The CDR3 extends over 11 amino acids. This CDR3 is CNVGPVYEQYF. CDR3 in DNA: TGCAACGTTGGGCCAGTCTACGAGCAGTACTTC.